The 28 T cell receptor beta chains below come from one sample, sequenced in a study of beta chain features in type 1 diabetes. Expressed TCRB transcripts were sequenced because the entire RNA isolate underwent reverse transcription. TCRdb keeps only in-frame clones here, not all; method: immunoSEQ multiplex PCR. In the table there are about 260,000 clones, roughly two thirds of which are singletons. Material for sequencing was naive CD4+ T cells from blood. The source of these receptors is a man younger than 40 in good health.

A few counts support this clone. This chain connects TRBV7-8 to TRBJ2-6, with 8 positions matching TRBD1. The CDR3 is made up of 17 amino acids. Germline loops: CDR1 SGHVS, CDR2 FQNEAQ. With V trimmed by 5 bases and J by 0 bases, 6 bases remained unmatched. CDR3 DNA sequence: TGTGCCAGCAGCAAGGACAGGGCAAACTCTGGGGCCAACGTCCTGACTTTC. Encoded protein: CASSKDRANSGANVLTF.

This clone was seen only once. V is TRBV5-4 and J is TRBJ2-1; 8 nucleotides align to TRBD2. Unmatched junction bases numbered 2, after V lost 0 bases and J lost 3 bases. CDR3 length equals 15 residues. The germline V gene encodes CDR1 SGHNT and CDR2 YYREEE (reference sequence). The CDR3 region is CASSLALADYNEQFF. CDR3 nucleotides: TGTGCCAGCAGCTTGGCACTAGCGGACTACAATGAGCAGTTCTTC.

This chain links TRBV18 with TRBJ2-5; 7 bases are shared with TRBD2. With V trimmed by 5 bases and J by 1 base, 1 base remained unmatched. The CDR3 covers 13 residues. The V gene's germline CDR1 is KGHSH and CDR2 LQKENI. CDR3 nucleotides: TGTGCCAGCTCAGAGCGGGGCCAAGAGACCCAGTACTTC. Protein: CASSERGQETQYF.

The DNA for the CDR3 is TGTGCCAGCAGCCCGAATCGGGGGGTCGATGAGCAGTTCTTC. It specifies CASSPNRGVDEQFF. The V and J genes are TRBV14 and TRBJ2-1; 7 bases map to TRBD2. CDR1 is SGHDN, CDR2 FVKESK, per germline. The V and J ends lost 4 bases and 8 bases, in that order; junction bases with no gene match: 8. The CDR3 loop spans 14 amino acids.

The rearrangement joins TRBV7-9 to TRBJ1-2; the D gene is possibly TRBD1 (6 bases). From germline, CDR1 is SEHNR and CDR2 FQNEAQ (reference sequence). V lost 5 bases, J lost 7 bases, and 14 bases lay in between. The CDR3 covers 13 residues. The CDR3 reads CASSVEQGFGYTF. CDR3 DNA: TGTGCCAGCAGCGTTGAACAGGGTTTTGGCTACACCTTC.

The chain carries TRBV10-3 and TRBJ2-1, with D unclear. V gave up 2 bases and J gave up 0 bases, with 14 bases separating them. Per the germline V gene, CDR1 is ENHRY and CDR2 is SYGVKD. CDR3 length: 17 amino acids. CDR3 coding DNA: TGTGCCATCAGTGAGAGGCAAGCGCCAAGCTCCTACAATGAGCAGTTCTTC. Protein: CAISERQAPSSYNEQFF.

This clone has just a few counts. The V and J genes are TRBV10-3 and TRBJ2-5, with D possibly TRBD1 on 5 matching bases. Germline CDR1 is ENHRY and CDR2 is SYGVKD. With 4 bases removed from V and 5 bases from J, the gap between germline ends came to 8 bases. The CDR3 is made up of 12 amino acids. CDR3 loop: CAISVPGETQYF. CDR3 DNA: TGTGCCATCAGTGTCCCAGGGGAGACCCAGTACTTC.

V gene TRBV4-3 combines with J gene TRBJ2-1; 11 nucleotides match TRBD2. Germline lookup yields CDR1 LGHNA and CDR2 YSLEER. The V gene end was trimmed by 2 bases and the J gene end by 8 bases; junction bases not matched to a gene: 8. The CDR3 consists of 16 residues. The CDR3 is CASSQFTSGSRDEQFF. CDR3 in DNA: TGCGCCAGCAGCCAATTTACTAGCGGGAGTCGGGATGAGCAGTTCTTC.

Concerning this clone itself: Other DNA sequences in the same sample also yield this CDR3. The chain combines TRBV29-1 with TRBJ1-1; D remains unclear. Germline CDR1 and CDR2: SQVTM and ANQGSEA. The CDR3 sequence is 10 residues long. Trimming took off 5 bases at V and 0 bases at J, with 1 base between the two ends. CDR3: CSVLNTEAFF. The CDR3 DNA follows: TGCAGCGTTTTGAACACTGAAGCTTTCTTT.

CDR3 in amino acids: CASSPTGGSDGYTF. The CDR3 nucleotides read TGTGCCAGCAGCCCAACAGGGGGTTCGGATGGCTACACCTTC. The chain links TRBV9 to TRBJ1-2; 8 positions agree with TRBD1. J lost 6 bases, V lost 4 bases, and 8 bases had no gene match. This CDR3 has 14 amino acids. CDR1 is SGDLS and CDR2 is YYNGEE in the germline V gene.

This clone came up once. This chain connects TRBV5-1 to TRBJ2-1; D uncertain. Deletions cut 4 bases from V and 0 bases from J, with 11 bases between. The CDR3 contains 15 residues. Germline CDR1 is SGHRS and CDR2 is YFSETQ. Here the CDR3 DNA reads TGCGCCAGCAGCGACGACACATCCTCCTACAATGAGCAGTTCTTC. Its protein product is CASSDDTSSYNEQFF.

V is TRBV30 and J is TRBJ1-5; perhaps TRBD1 as D (5 bases). V was shortened by 8 bases and J by 2 bases, with 13 bases between the two germline ends. The CDR3 covers 13 residues. Germline-derived CDR1 and CDR2 are GTSNPN and SVGIG (reference sequence). This chain's CDR3 is CALGGGGNQPQHF. The CDR3 region has the DNA TGTGCCCTCGGGGGAGGGGGCAATCAGCCCCAGCATTTT.

The chain has TRBV6-6 and TRBJ2-7, with D unresolved. CDR3 length: 14 residues. V was clipped by 2 bases and J by 5 bases, with 13 bases between them. From germline, CDR1 is MNHNY and CDR2 SVGAGI (reference sequence). CDR3 coding DNA: TGTGCCAGCAGTTACGACGGTCTTACCCACGAGCAGTACTTC. Protein: CASSYDGLTHEQYF.

This chain joins TRBV6-5 and TRBJ1-1; no reliable D call. The V end lost 6 bases, the J end lost 3 bases, and 11 bases lay between the germline ends. The CDR3 consists of 13 residues. Germline CDR1 reads MNHEY; CDR2 reads SVGAGI. The CDR3 sequence is CASSWASDTEAFF. The CDR3 DNA sequence: TGTGCCAGCAGCTGGGCAAGTGACACTGAAGCTTTCTTT.

This clone has a count of ten or more. The chain links TRBV7-2 to TRBJ2-3; no definite D call. This CDR3 is built from 12 residues. The germline V and J ends were trimmed by 3 bases and 0 bases, with 1 base remaining between them. Germline CDR1 reads SGHTA; CDR2 reads FQGNSA. CDR3 amino acids: CASSFSTDTQYF. CDR3 bases: TGTGCCAGCAGCTTTAGCACAGATACGCAGTATTTT. The entire variable domain, with the rest obtained from reference TRBV7-2 and TRBJ2-3, is as follows: GAGVSQSPSNKVTEKGKDVELRCDPISGHTALYWYRQSLGQGLEFLIYFQGNSAPDKSGLPSDRFSAERTGGSVSTLTIQRTQQEDSAVYLCASSFSTDTQYFGPGTRLTVL.

J is TRBJ2-5 and V is TRBV19; 7 bases align to TRBD1. Unmatched junction bases numbered 5, after V lost 6 bases and J lost 1 base. The germline CDR1 and CDR2 sequences are LNHDA and SQIVND (reference sequence). The CDR3 has 14 amino acids. This chain's CDR3 is CASSTRQGQETQYF. DNA for the CDR3: TGTGCCAGTAGCACCCGACAGGGCCAAGAGACCCAGTACTTC. The variable domain in full, with the rest retrieved from reference TRBV19 and TRBJ2-5, is DGGITQSPKYLFRKEGQNVTLSCEQNLNHDAMYWYRQDPGQGLRLIYYSQIVNDFQKGDIAEGYSVSREKKESFPLTVTSAQKNPTAFYLCASSTRQGQETQYFGPGTRLLVL.

The chain joins TRBV7-8 to TRBJ2-3; either TRBD1 or TRBD2 may fit D (5 bases each). Germline V gene data show CDR1 as SGHVS and CDR2 as FQNEAQ. This CDR3 contains 15 residues. The V end lost 7 bases, the J end lost 6 bases, and 20 bases lay between the germline ends. Written as DNA, the CDR3 is TGTGCCAGCACCTGGGACGGGATCCCCAGGGATACGCAGTATTTT. Its translation is CASTWDGIPRDTQYF.

This sequence joins TRBV25-1 and TRBJ2-2, with 8 bases fitting TRBD1. Germline-derived CDR1 and CDR2 are MGHDK and SYGVNS. The CDR3 spans 14 residues. With V trimmed by 7 bases and J by 2 bases, 3 bases remained unmatched. In DNA, the CDR3 is TGTGCCAGCAATGGACAGGGTAACACCGGGGAGCTGTTTTTT. Amino acid sequence: CASNGQGNTGELFF.

The chain is built from TRBV25-1 and TRBJ2-3, with unresolved D. CDR3 length equals 13 residues. The germline CDR1 and CDR2 sequences are MGHDK and SYGVNS. V lost 10 bases to trimming and J lost 2 bases, with 13 bases between them. The CDR3 sequence: CATKSRTTDTQYF. CDR3 in DNA: TGTGCCACCAAAAGCCGGACCACAGATACGCAGTATTTT.

V usage is TRBV19 and J usage is TRBJ1-1; D might be TRBD1 (5 bases). V shed 6 bases and J shed 1 base, with 9 bases lying between them. This CDR3 spans 13 amino acids. Germline V gives CDR1 LNHDA, CDR2 SQIVND (reference sequence). CDR3 DNA: TGTGCCAGTAGCTCCACAGGGAACACTGAAGCTTTCTTT. Its protein product is CASSSTGNTEAFF.

With respect to this clone: The same CDR3 can be traced to other DNA sequences in this sample. The chain employs TRBV7-2 and TRBJ2-1; D is undetermined. The CDR3 sequence is 11 residues long. CDR1 SGHTA and CDR2 FQGNSA come from the germline V gene. The V and J ends lost 3 bases and 8 bases respectively, with 5 bases between them. CDR3 sequence (DNA): TGTGCCAGCAGCTTTTTTGATGAGCAGTTCTTC. It translates to CASSFFDEQFF. Full variable domain (remainder filled in from reference TRBV7-2 and TRBJ2-1): GAGVSQSPSNKVTEKGKDVELRCDPISGHTALYWYRQSLGQGLEFLIYFQGNSAPDKSGLPSDRFSAERTGGSVSTLTIQRTQQEDSAVYLCASSFFDEQFFGPGTRLTVL.

This clone was picked up a small number of times. V is TRBV5-1 and J is TRBJ2-1; tentative D call: TRBD1 (5 bases). Trimming stripped 6 bases from V and 3 bases from J, with 22 bases between. The CDR3 is made up of 17 amino acids. Germline V gene data show CDR1 as SGHRS and CDR2 as YFSETQ. CDR3 sequence (DNA): TGCGCCAGCACCCCTAACCTTAGACAGCTAAACTACAATGAGCAGTTCTTC. This gives the protein CASTPNLRQLNYNEQFF.

This chain uses TRBV9 with TRBJ2-5; 8 nucleotides agree with TRBD2. The J segment lost 2 bases and the V segment lost 6 bases, leaving 6 bases of the junction unmatched. CDR1 is SGDLS and CDR2 is YYNGEE in the germline V gene. The CDR3 spans 14 residues. CDR3 amino acids: CASTLSGKQETQYF. In DNA form, the CDR3 reads TGTGCCAGCACCCTTAGCGGGAAACAAGAGACCCAGTACTTC.

The CDR3 protein is CASSDYNEQFF. The CDR3 DNA reads as TGTGCCAGCAGCGACTACAATGAGCAGTTCTTC. V gene TRBV7-9 combines with J gene TRBJ2-1; D uncertain. Trimming removed 5 bases from V and 3 bases from J, with 2 bases in between. The V gene's germline CDR1 is SEHNR and CDR2 FQNEAQ (reference sequence). This CDR3 has 11 amino acids.

CDR3 region: CASPPPLRGNQETQYF. DNA of the CDR3: TGTGCCAGCCCTCCTCCTTTGCGTGGGAACCAAGAGACCCAGTACTTC. The rearrangement uses TRBV7-2 and TRBJ2-5; D gene unclear. Trimming pared 8 bases from V and 0 bases from J, leaving 19 bases between. Germline V gene lookup returns CDR1 SGHTA and CDR2 FQGNSA. The CDR3 covers 16 residues.

The chain links TRBV13 to TRBJ2-7, with D maybe TRBD1 (10 bases). Germline loops: CDR1 PRHDT, CDR2 FYEKMQ (reference sequence). Trimming shortened V by 5 bases and J by 6 bases, and 17 bases separated the two germline ends. The CDR3 covers 14 residues. CDR3: CASSLAGQGLEQYF. CDR3 DNA: TGTGCCAGCAGCCTAGCGGGACAGGGGCTCGAGCAGTACTTC.

This clone was detected once. V usage is TRBV6-5 and J usage is TRBJ2-7; D is unresolved. V was clipped by 0 bases and J by 0 bases, with 6 bases between them. Germline values: CDR1 MNHEY, CDR2 SVGAGI. This CDR3 has 14 residues. CDR3 loop: CASSYSRASYEQYF. CDR3 in DNA: TGTGCCAGCAGTTACTCTCGGGCCTCCTACGAGCAGTACTTC.

Here the CDR3 DNA reads TGTGCCATCAGTGAGTCGATGATCGGGGAGCAGTACTTC. Its translation: CAISESMIGEQYF. This chain uses TRBV10-3 with TRBJ2-7; D not certain. Germline assignment: CDR1 ENHRY and CDR2 SYGVKD. The V end lost 0 bases, the J end lost 7 bases, and 10 bases lay between the germline ends. CDR3 size: 13 residues.